This T cell receptor (beta chain) originates from a study of tumor-infiltrating lymphocytes in primary liver carcinoma. Study-wide findings and caveats: Presence in all five tumor regions was observed for only about 8-25% of top clones. A significantly higher top-250-clone fraction was found in tumors than in blood (p = 0.039).

Concerning this clonotype: Its specificity is unknown. At one boundary the junction diverges from the germline segment, which might be a read error.

A constant-region primer served to make TCR beta cDNA from roughly 540 ng total RNA. Slightly modified ARM-PCR, run as three nested multiplex PCR rounds, produced the TCR beta libraries. Rounds one and two of PCR, each of around 11 cycles, were primed with TRBV1-TRBV30 forward primers and a C-beta reverse primer. One entry per CDR3 protein results from TCRdb running MiXCR on the multiplex PCR reads. The sample carries 100,000 to 120,000 distinct CDR3 sequences, around 83% recorded once. Germline loops: CDR1 MDHEN, CDR2 SYDVKM. This CDR3 comprises 15 residues. The study co-extracted DNA and RNA from about 19-30 mg of unsorted bulk tissue. These patients lived with chronic HBV infection and had never been treated.

This clonotype was sampled from a man aged 35 to 55 with primary liver carcinoma and hepatitis B virus infection. The chain is built from TRBV28 and TRBJ2-6; tentatively, D is TRBD1 (5 bases). What was sequenced was liver tumor tissue from sampling region 3. This sample's subset: tumor region T3, left-lateral pole. The CDR3 nucleotides read TGTGCCAGCAGTTCTGGGGCGACTGGGACCAACGTCCTGACTTTC. Translating it yields CASSSGATGTNVLTF.